A single TCR beta chain is shown here with its context. Germline V lookup: CDR1 MNHEY, CDR2 SVGAGI. The ends were cut back, 5 bases at V and 0 bases at J, with 13 bases in the middle. The CDR3 extends over 15 amino acids. This sample was included in a study of blood T cell repertoires in COVID-19. TCRdb's copy holds only in-frame clones and misses some; the assay was immunoSEQ multiplex PCR. The data show around 300,000 clones, with 80% to 90% seen just once and 3% held by the top ten. Sequencing used peripheral blood. The receptor's source is a woman in her twenties or thirties with active or convalescent COVID-19. This rearrangement joins TRBV6-5 to TRBJ1-1; tentatively, D is TRBD1 (6 bases). The CDR3 reads CASSHLTGMNTEAFF. CDR3 DNA sequence: TGTGCCAGCAGTCACCTGACAGGTATGAACACTGAAGCTTTCTTT.